The 15 T cell receptor beta chains presented below share a single source sample, sequenced in a study of shared clonotypes between healthy human individuals. Assay used: immunoSEQ multiplex PCR; TCRdb lists only in-frame clones, some missing. In the table there are 2 million to 2.5 million clones, nearly 97% of which are singletons. Source material: naive CD4+ T cells sorted from blood. Noted subset: CD45RA+ positively selected. The origin of the receptors is a man aged 18 to 30 in good health.

This clone was observed a single time. The chain is built from TRBV4-1 and TRBJ2-3; TRBD2 aligns across 8 bases. There are 16 residues in the CDR3. Germline CDR1 reads MGHRA; CDR2 reads YSYEKL. V dropped 4 bases and J dropped 2; count of bases not matched to a gene: 8. CDR3 nucleotide sequence: TGCGCCAGCAGCCTCCAAGCGGGAGTTACCACAGATACGCAGTATTTT. Protein product: CASSLQAGVTTDTQYF.

V and J are TRBV29-1 and TRBJ1-1; tentative D call: TRBD1 (5 bases). This CDR3 region has 13 residues. CDR1 and CDR2 from the germline V gene are SQVTM and ANQGSEA. Trimming pared 5 bases from V and 3 bases from J, leaving 13 bases between. DNA for the CDR3: TGCAGCGTTAGGACACACGTCGACACTGAAGCTTTCTTT. Protein: CSVRTHVDTEAFF.

The chain has TRBV12-5 and TRBJ1-1, with a tentative D call TRBD1 (5 bases). Looked up from germline, CDR1 is LGHNT and CDR2 is FRNRAP. The CDR3 has 15 amino acids. Trimming took off 5 bases at V and 0 bases at J, with 13 bases between the two ends. In DNA, the CDR3 is TGTGCTAGTGGTAAACGACAGCTGGTGAACACTGAAGCTTTCTTT. It yields the protein CASGKRQLVNTEAFF. The complete variable domain, with remaining parts taken from reference TRBV12-5 and TRBJ1-1, reads DARVTQTPRHKVTEMGQEVTMRCQPILGHNTVFWYRQTMMQGLELLAYFRNRAPLDDSGMPKDRFSAEMPDATLATLKIQPSEPRDSAVYFCASGKRQLVNTEAFFGQGTRLTVV.

V and J are TRBV18 and TRBJ2-5; D uncertain. Germline V gene data show CDR1 as KGHSH and CDR2 as LQKENI. This CDR3 region has 15 residues. With 0 bases removed from V and 1 base from J, the gap between germline ends came to 9 bases. CDR3 in amino acids: CASSPPGRIQETQYF. Here the CDR3 DNA reads TGTGCCAGCTCACCACCGGGCCGGATCCAAGAGACCCAGTACTTC.

About this clone: Other DNA variants within this sample encode the same CDR3. The chain has TRBV7-9 and TRBJ2-1; 8 positions match TRBD1. V lost 0 bases to trimming and J lost 4 bases; unmatched junction nucleotides: 5. The CDR3 is made up of 16 amino acids. Per the germline V gene, CDR1 is SEHNR and CDR2 is FQNEAQ (reference sequence). Here the CDR3 DNA reads TGTGCCAGCAGCTTAGCGCCCGGACAGGGTTACAATGAGCAGTTCTTC. Translated, it gives CASSLAPGQGYNEQFF.

In DNA, the CDR3 is TGTGCCAGCACCACTGGGGCAGATACGCAGTATTTT. Translating it yields CASTTGADTQYF. V and J are TRBV5-8 and TRBJ2-3; no definite D call. CDR3 length: 12 residues. Germline assignment: CDR1 SGHTS and CDR2 YDEGEE. Trimming pared 6 bases from V and 4 bases from J, leaving 9 bases between.

The chain is built from TRBV9 and TRBJ2-7, with D possibly being TRBD2 (5 bases). V gave up 0 bases and J gave up 7 bases, with 11 bases separating them. The CDR3 extends over 13 amino acids. Germline CDR1 reads SGDLS; CDR2 reads YYNGEE. The CDR3 DNA is TGTGCCAGCAGCGTAGCCCTCACGGGGGAGCAGTACTTC. It is translated as CASSVALTGEQYF.

The rearrangement uses TRBV11-2 and TRBJ2-3; tentative D call: TRBD1 (5 bases). The CDR3 extends over 16 amino acids. Trimming took off 5 bases at V and 1 base at J, with 16 bases between the two ends. Per the germline V gene, CDR1 is SGHAT and CDR2 is FQNNGV. The DNA of the CDR3 is TGTGCCAGCAGCAAAAGACAGTACCCAGGCACAGATACGCAGTATTTT. It translates to CASSKRQYPGTDTQYF.

This clone appeared a single time. The rearrangement links TRBV7-9 to TRBJ1-5, with 10 positions matching TRBD1. Germline CDR1 and CDR2: SEHNR and FQNEAQ (reference sequence). The CDR3 has 18 amino acids. V gave up 0 bases and J gave up 6 bases; unmatched junction bases: 11. CDR3 loop: CASSLAYIGTGATQPQHF. The CDR3 nucleotides read TGTGCCAGCAGCTTAGCGTATATTGGGACAGGGGCGACTCAGCCCCAGCATTTT.

The chain has TRBV2 and TRBJ2-5, with D unresolved. This CDR3 has 14 residues. The V end was cut by 5 bases, the J end by 2 bases, with 12 bases between. The germline V gene encodes CDR1 SNHLY and CDR2 FYNNEI. CDR3 coding DNA: TGTGCCAGCAGTTTTATTTGGGGTCAAGAGACCCAGTACTTC. It specifies CASSFIWGQETQYF.

V is TRBV2 and J is TRBJ2-7; 9 nucleotides align to TRBD1. CDR1 is SNHLY, CDR2 FYNNEI, per germline. The CDR3 is made up of 14 amino acids. V shed 2 bases and J 2 bases; nucleotides not matched to a gene: 1. The CDR3 is CASSEHRGPYEQYF. The DNA for the CDR3 is TGTGCCAGCAGTGAACACAGGGGGCCCTACGAGCAGTACTTC.

About this clone itself: Other nucleotide sequences in the sample specify the same CDR3. The V gene is TRBV6-5, the J gene TRBJ2-2, with TRBD1 as a possible D gene (6 bases). CDR1 is MNHEY and CDR2 is SVGAGI in the germline V gene. The ends were cut back, 6 bases at V and 6 bases at J, with 8 bases in the middle. The CDR3 spans 12 residues. This chain's CDR3 is CASSRGSGELFF. The CDR3 DNA follows: TGTGCCAGCAGCAGGGGTTCCGGGGAGCTGTTTTTT.

The chain joins TRBV28 to TRBJ2-5; 7 nucleotides match TRBD1. The CDR3 sequence is 13 residues long. CDR1 and CDR2 from the germline V gene are MDHEN and SYDVKM. Unmatched junction bases numbered 6, after V lost 2 bases and J lost 9 bases. In DNA form, the CDR3 reads TGTGCCAGCAGTTTAAGGGAGACAGGGCCCCAGTACTTC. Amino acid sequence: CASSLRETGPQYF.

The J gene is TRBJ2-3, the V gene TRBV6-5, with TRBD2 as a possible D gene (5 bases). The CDR3 has 15 amino acids. Germline values: CDR1 MNHEY, CDR2 SVGAGI. Trimming pared 8 bases from V and 6 bases from J, leaving 21 bases between. The CDR3 reads CASGPPRTGRDTQYF. CDR3 coding DNA: TGTGCCAGCGGGCCCCCGCGGACTGGCCGCGATACGCAGTATTTT.

A word on this clone: The sample holds other DNA sequences that translate to the same CDR3. The chain combines TRBV6-5 with TRBJ2-7; D call uncertain. The germline CDR1 and CDR2 sequences are MNHEY and SVGAGI. Trimming left V 0 bases short and J 2 bases short, with 8 bases between. There are 14 residues in the CDR3. Written as DNA, the CDR3 is TGTGCCAGCAGTTACTCGTCAGGACCCTACGAGCAGTACTTC. This codes for CASSYSSGPYEQYF.